The entry below describes one T cell receptor (beta chain). This clonotype appeared a few times. Its target antigen remains unknown. The record has no base qualities; no much larger clone is one base away. Relative to germline, V is missing 8 bases and J is missing 3 bases, with 5 bases of the junction outside any gene match. The germline V gene encodes CDR1 SGHAT and CDR2 FQNNGV. Measured from the cysteine to the phenylalanine, the CDR3 is 13 residues long. The CDR3 DNA has 39 bases and is translated from base 1. The sample originates from a study of identical twins (dated by TCRdb to the mid-2010s). General notes on the study: TCR alpha and beta repertoires from monozygotic twins, unrelated adults of various ages and cord blood were deep-sequenced to test whether fetal clonotypes persist. Replicate twin experiments were performed at different times using different library preparation protocols to rule out contamination. The paper as a whole reports these results and caveats: Abundant cord blood beta clonotypes had fewer insertions, young adult naive repertoires showed a similar but weaker trend, and memory repertoires showed no such trend. Compared with coincidental sharing between unrelated individuals, out-of-frame TCR alpha sequences shared between twins had an excess of sequences with low generation probability. Zero-insertion analyses could be partly confounded by invariant T cells such as MAIT and iNKT, though diverse VJ usage argued against such confounding for most clonotypes. Recombination models systematically underestimated out-of-frame TCR alpha sharing in monozygotic twins but agreed with sharing between unrelated individuals. Conclusions relied on cross-sectional statistical analysis, since the same donors could not be followed over many years. Excess twin sharing in beta out-of-frame sequences was weaker because fewer shared sequences lowered the signal-to-noise ratio.

Every donor was a healthy Caucasian. The twin cohort comprised three pairs of female monozygotic twins, all aged roughly 18 to 29 years. CD4+ and CD8+ T cell populations were isolated with positive isolation kits from Invitrogen. Library prep was done by 5' RACE. Sequencing took place on an Illumina HiSeq 2000. A universal primer binding site was introduced by template switching, and a unique molecular identifier was present in the final cDNA, enabling accurate counting of TCR cDNA molecules. Specific primers in the conserved constant-segment region were used to synthesize first-strand cDNA for the TCR alpha and beta chains. Each cDNA library was double barcoded, with a SMART-Mk sample barcode plus Illumina barcodes, to control for contamination. TruSeq adapter sequences along with Illumina sample barcodes were introduced in two successive PCR steps. TCR alpha and beta cDNA libraries were sequenced on the Illumina HiSeq platform with custom primers. On the authors' methods: Raw reads were processed with MiGEC to extract unique molecular identifiers, and MiXCR was used to determine CDR3 positions. For each individual, recombination models were inferred using an EM algorithm with the repgenHMM and IGoR tools. Shared clonotype analysis was performed with the tcR package in R, normalizing sharing by the product of cloneset sizes. To study raw recombination without the effects of thymic and clonal selection, out-of-frame nonproductive sequences were analyzed. TCRdb reran the public reads through fastp at Q25 and MiXCR, keeping productive beta chains. Entries are consolidated by CDR3 protein sequence, retaining the most common genes and DNA. It is TCRdb's table, rather than the study itself, that gives the V and J calls and clone size. The sample table contains a few hundred thousand distinct CDR3 sequences; only one count was recorded for around 12% of them. The ten largest clones take up roughly 7.8% of the sample.

The sample was also linked to a second study, of yellow fever vaccine responses in identical twins. The other study reports the following: According to the authors, in identical twins the way T cells responded to vaccination appeared partly convergent and partly personalized. In the study, vaccine-responding T cell clones were precisely tracked in identical twins.

This receptor was taken from a woman in her late teens or twenties in good health. Sequencing input: CD8+ T cells sorted from blood. The V and J segments used are TRBV11-2 and TRBJ2-7; the junction holds 9 bases that match TRBD2. The CDR3 reads as follows: CASGLAQHYEQYF. The DNA sequence is as follows: TGTGCCAGCGGACTAGCGCAACACTACGAGCAGTACTTC.